This T cell receptor (beta chain) was profiled in a study of T-cell reconstitution after alpha-beta-depleted transplantation in children. V was shortened by 2 bases and J by 3 bases, with 13 bases between the two germline ends. The CDR3 covers 15 residues. Looked up from germline, CDR1 is SGHTA and CDR2 is FQGTGA. During its preparation, the TCRbeta library received unique molecular identifiers. TCRdb fed the PCR reads into MiXCR, producing one record per CDR3 protein. The table includes approximately 400,000 distinct CDR3 sequences, about a tenth detected once. This clonotype showed up just a few times.

The sequencing used PBMCs from the stem cell graft donor, collected from the stem cell graft. V usage is TRBV7-3 and J usage is TRBJ1-1, with D possibly matching TRBD1 (5 bases). The TCR sequence derives from a human donor who donated a stem cell graft to a child with acute myeloid leukemia. CDR3 sequence reads: CASSLGPGTYTEAFF. CDR3 DNA sequence: TGTGCCAGCAGCTTAGGGCCGGGGACGTACACTGAAGCTTTCTTT.